The clone carrying this T cell receptor (beta chain) was counted at least ten times. Its specificity is unknown. Quantitative 5'-RACE with molecular barcodes generated TCR beta libraries. TCRdb re-derived calls from the 5' RACE reads in MiXCR, one entry per CDR3 protein. The sample carries hundreds of thousands of distinct CDR3 sequences, approximately 10% recorded once. The data belong to a study of CD8 T cells in ankylosing spondylitis. Study findings and constraints: Ankylosing spondylitis blood appeared to carry a characteristic TCR beta motif of fewer than 10 highly homologous variants. Reports say disease-linked clones showed up significantly more in matched ankylosing spondylitis synovial fluid. A CD8+ phenotype characterized the disease-linked clones, which were relatively rare in peripheral blood.

The clonotype was recovered from a male donor with ankylosing spondylitis or in good health (not recorded which). What was sequenced was blood, either unsorted or a sorted T cell fraction (not recorded which).

In nucleotides, the CDR3 is TGCGCCAGCAGCTTGGCAGGGACTAGTGCGTACAATGAGCAGTTCTTC. This gives the protein CASSLAGTSAYNEQFF. The chain carries TRBV5-1 and TRBJ2-1, with 8 bases fitting TRBD2. The J segment lost 4 bases and the V segment lost 0 bases, leaving 6 bases of the junction unmatched. This CDR3 is built from 16 residues. Germline CDR1 SGHRS, CDR2 YFSETQ.